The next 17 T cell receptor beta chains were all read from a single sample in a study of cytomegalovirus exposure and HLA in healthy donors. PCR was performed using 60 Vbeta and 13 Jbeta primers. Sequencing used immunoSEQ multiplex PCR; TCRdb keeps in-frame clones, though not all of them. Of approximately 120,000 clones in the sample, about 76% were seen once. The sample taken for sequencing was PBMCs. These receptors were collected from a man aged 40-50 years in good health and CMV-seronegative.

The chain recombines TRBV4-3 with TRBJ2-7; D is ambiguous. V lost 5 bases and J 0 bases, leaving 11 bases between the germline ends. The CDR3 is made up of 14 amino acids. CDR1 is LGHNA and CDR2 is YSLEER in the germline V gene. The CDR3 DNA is TGCGCCAGCAGCGAACAGCAAAGCTCCTACGAGCAGTACTTC. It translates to CASSEQQSSYEQYF.

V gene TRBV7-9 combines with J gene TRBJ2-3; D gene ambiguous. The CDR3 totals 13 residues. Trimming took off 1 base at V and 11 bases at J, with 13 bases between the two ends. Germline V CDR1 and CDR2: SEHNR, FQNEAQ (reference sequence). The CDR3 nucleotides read TGTGCCAGCAGCTTAGACCTCTACAGTTGGCAGTATTTT. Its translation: CASSLDLYSWQYF.

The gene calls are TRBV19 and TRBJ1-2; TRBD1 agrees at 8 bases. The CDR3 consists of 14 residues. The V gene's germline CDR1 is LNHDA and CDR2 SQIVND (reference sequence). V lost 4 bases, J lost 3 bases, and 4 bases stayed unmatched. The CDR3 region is CASSTPGQDYGYTF. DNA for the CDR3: TGTGCCAGTAGTACACCGGGACAGGACTATGGCTACACCTTC.

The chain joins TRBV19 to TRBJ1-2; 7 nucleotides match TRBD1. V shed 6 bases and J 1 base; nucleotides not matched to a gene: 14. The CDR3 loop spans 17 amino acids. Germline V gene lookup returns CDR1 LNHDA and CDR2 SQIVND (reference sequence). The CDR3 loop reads CASSSRGSWDSNYGYTF. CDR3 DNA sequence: TGTGCCAGTAGCTCTAGAGGGAGTTGGGACAGTAACTATGGCTACACCTTC.

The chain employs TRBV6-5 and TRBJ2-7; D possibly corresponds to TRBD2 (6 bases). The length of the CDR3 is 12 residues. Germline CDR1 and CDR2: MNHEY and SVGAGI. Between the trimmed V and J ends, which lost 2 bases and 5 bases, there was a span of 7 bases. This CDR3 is CASSYRGNEQYF. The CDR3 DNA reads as TGTGCCAGCAGTTACCGGGGGAACGAGCAGTACTTC.

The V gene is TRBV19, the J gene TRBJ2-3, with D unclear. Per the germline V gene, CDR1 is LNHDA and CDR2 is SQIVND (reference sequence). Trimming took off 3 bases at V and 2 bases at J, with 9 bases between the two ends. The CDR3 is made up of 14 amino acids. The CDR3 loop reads CASSMRRYTDTQYF. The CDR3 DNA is TGTGCCAGTAGTATGAGGCGTTACACAGATACGCAGTATTTT.

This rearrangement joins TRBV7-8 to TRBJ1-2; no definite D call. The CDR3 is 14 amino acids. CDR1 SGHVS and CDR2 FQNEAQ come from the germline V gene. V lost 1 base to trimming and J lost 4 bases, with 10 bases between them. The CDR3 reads CASSLGPSGYGYTF. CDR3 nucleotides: TGTGCCAGCAGCTTAGGCCCCAGTGGCTATGGCTACACCTTC.

CDR3 nucleotides: TGTGCCAGCAGCCAACCTGGGGGGACTACGGGGGAGCTGTTTTTT. Amino acid sequence: CASSQPGGTTGELFF. The chain has TRBV7-2 and TRBJ2-2, with 7 nucleotides matching TRBD2. J gave up 8 bases and V 5 bases, and 11 bases lay outside the gene matches. Looked up from germline, CDR1 is SGHTA and CDR2 is FQGNSA. The CDR3 is 15 residues long.

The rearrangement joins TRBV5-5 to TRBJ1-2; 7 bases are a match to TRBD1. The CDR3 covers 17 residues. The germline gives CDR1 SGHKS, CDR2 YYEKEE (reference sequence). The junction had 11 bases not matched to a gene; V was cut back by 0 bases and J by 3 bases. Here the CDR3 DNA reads TGTGCCAGCAGCTTGGTCCCTAGGGGGCCAGGGGACTATGGCTACACCTTC. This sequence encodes CASSLVPRGPGDYGYTF.

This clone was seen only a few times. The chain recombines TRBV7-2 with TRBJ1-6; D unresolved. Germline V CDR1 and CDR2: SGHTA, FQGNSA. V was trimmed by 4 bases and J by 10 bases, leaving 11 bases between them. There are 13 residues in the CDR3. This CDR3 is CASSSGRLSPLHF. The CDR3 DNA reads TGTGCCAGCAGCTCCGGCAGGCTCTCACCCCTCCACTTT.

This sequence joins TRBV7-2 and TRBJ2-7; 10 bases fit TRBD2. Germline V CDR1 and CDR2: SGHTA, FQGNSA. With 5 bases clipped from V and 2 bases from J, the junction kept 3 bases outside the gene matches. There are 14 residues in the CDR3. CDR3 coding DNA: TGTGCCAGCAGCCAAGCGGGGGGGCCCTACGAGCAGTACTTC. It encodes CASSQAGGPYEQYF. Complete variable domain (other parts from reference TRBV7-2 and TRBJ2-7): GAGVSQSPSNKVTEKGKDVELRCDPISGHTALYWYRQSLGQGLEFLIYFQGNSAPDKSGLPSDRFSAERTGGSVSTLTIQRTQQEDSAVYLCASSQAGGPYEQYFGPGTRLTVT.

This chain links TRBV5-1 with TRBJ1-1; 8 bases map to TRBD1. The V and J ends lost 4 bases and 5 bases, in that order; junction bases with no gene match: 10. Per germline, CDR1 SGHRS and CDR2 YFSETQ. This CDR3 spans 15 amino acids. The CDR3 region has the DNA TGCGCCAGCAGCCCAAGGACAGGGAGTGTGACTGAAGCTTTCTTT. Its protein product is CASSPRTGSVTEAFF.

CDR3 loop: CASSLELASSYNEQFF. In DNA, the CDR3 is TGTGCCAGCAGCTTAGAGTTAGCGAGCTCCTACAATGAGCAGTTCTTC. The rearrangement links TRBV11-2 to TRBJ2-1; a weak D match, TRBD2 (5 bases). Germline V CDR1 and CDR2: SGHAT, FQNNGV. V shed 0 bases and J shed 0 bases, with 9 bases lying between them. This CDR3 is 16 amino acids long. Filled out from reference TRBV11-2 and TRBJ2-1, the complete variable domain reads EAGVAQSPRYKIIEKRQSVAFWCNPISGHATLYWYQQILGQGPKLLIQFQNNGVVDDSQLPKDRFSAERLKGVDSTLKIQPAKLEDSAVYLCASSLELASSYNEQFFGPGTRLTVL.

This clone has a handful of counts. Written as DNA, the CDR3 is TGTGCCAGCAGCTCGACAGTTTCCTACGAGCAGTACTTC. Protein sequence: CASSSTVSYEQYF. The chain joins TRBV7-9 to TRBJ2-7, with D maybe TRBD1 (5 bases). Germline V gene sequence: CDR1 SEHNR, CDR2 FQNEAQ (reference sequence). The CDR3 loop spans 13 amino acids. Trimming took off 4 bases at V and 1 base at J, with 8 bases between the two ends.

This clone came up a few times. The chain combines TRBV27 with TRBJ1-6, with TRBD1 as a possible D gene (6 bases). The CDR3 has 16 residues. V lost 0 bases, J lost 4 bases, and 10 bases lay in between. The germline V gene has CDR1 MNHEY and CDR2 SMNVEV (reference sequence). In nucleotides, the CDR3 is TGTGCCAGCAGTTTATCTTTGACAGGATATAATTCACCCCTCCACTTT. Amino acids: CASSLSLTGYNSPLHF.

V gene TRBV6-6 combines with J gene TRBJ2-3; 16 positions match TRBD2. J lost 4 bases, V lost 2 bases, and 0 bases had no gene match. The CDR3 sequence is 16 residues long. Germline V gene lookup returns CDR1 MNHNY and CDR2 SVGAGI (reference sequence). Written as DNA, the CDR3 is TGTGCCAGCAGTTACGGGACTAGCGGGGGGGCAGATACGCAGTATTTT. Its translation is CASSYGTSGGADTQYF.

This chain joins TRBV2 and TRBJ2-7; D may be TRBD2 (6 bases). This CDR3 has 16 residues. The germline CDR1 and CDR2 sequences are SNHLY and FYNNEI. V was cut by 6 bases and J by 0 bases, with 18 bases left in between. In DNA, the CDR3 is TGTGCCAGCAGCGCCCTGGACTACTCGAGCTCCTACGAGCAGTACTTC. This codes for CASSALDYSSSYEQYF.